This TCR beta chain is drawn from a study of OX40 agonist ivuxolimab in advanced cancers. The CDR3 has 14 residues. The V gene lost 1 base and the J gene lost 4 bases, with 7 bases spanning the gap. Germline V CDR1 and CDR2: SEHNR, FQNEAQ (reference sequence). Findings of the study overall: On average, CD8+ T cells had more expanded clones than CD4+. Nonresponders, in some cases, also had low normalized T-cell clonal expansion.

Details on this clone: Its antigen remains unidentified. The same CDR3 can be traced to other DNA sequences in this sample.

Sequencing was performed with immunoSEQ multiplex PCR; in TCRdb, only in-frame clones are kept and a portion is missing. The sample carries 55,000 to 80,000 clones, 86% recorded once. This TCR was recovered from an adult with an advanced solid tumor such as melanoma, head and neck, liver or kidney cancer. This sample comprised CD4+ or CD8+ T cells sorted from blood, obtained in a trial of the OX40 agonist ivuxolimab. This rearrangement joins TRBV7-9 to TRBJ1-4; D is possibly TRBD1 (5 bases). CDR3: CASSLGQINEKLFF. The CDR3 DNA reads TGTGCCAGCAGCTTAGGACAGATTAATGAAAAACTGTTTTTT. The full variable domain, in which reference TRBV7-9 and TRBJ1-4 provide the parts outside the CDR3, is DTGVSQNPRHKITKRGQNVTFRCDPISEHNRLYWYRQTLGQGPEFLTYFQNEAQLEKSRLLSDRFSAERPKGSFSTLEIQRTEQGDSAMYLCASSLGQINEKLFFGSGTQLSVL.